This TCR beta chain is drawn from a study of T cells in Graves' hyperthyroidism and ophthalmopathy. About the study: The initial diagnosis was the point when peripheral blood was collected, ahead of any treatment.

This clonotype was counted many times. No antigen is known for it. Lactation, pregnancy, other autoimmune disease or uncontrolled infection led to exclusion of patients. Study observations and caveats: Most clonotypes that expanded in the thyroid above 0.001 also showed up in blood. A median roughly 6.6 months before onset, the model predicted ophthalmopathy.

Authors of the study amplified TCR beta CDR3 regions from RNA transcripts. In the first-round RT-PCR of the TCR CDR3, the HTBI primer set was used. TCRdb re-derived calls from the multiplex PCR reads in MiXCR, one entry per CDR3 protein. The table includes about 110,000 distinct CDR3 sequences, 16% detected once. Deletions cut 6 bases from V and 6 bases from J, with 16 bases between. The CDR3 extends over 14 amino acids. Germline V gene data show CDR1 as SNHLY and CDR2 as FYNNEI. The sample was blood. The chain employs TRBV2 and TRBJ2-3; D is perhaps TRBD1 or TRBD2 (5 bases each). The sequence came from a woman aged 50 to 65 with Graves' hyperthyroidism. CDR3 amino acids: CASRGRRTGDTQYF. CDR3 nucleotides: TGTGCCAGCAGGGGACGCCGAACCGGGGATACGCAGTATTTT. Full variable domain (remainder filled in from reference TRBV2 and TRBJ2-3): EPEVTQTPSHQVTQMGQEVILRCVPISNHLYFYWYRQILGQKVEFLVSFYNNEISEKSEIFDDQFSVERPDGSNFTLKIRSTKLEDSAMYFCASRGRRTGDTQYFGPGTRLTVL.